The subject of this entry is one T cell receptor beta chain. The antigen is not known. This entry comes from a study of cytomegalovirus exposure and HLA in healthy donors. Broader study findings: Most TCR sequences were seen very rarely across donors, but some public TCRs occurred in many. Several top significant clusters appeared, in a later analysis, to be linked to common viral pathogens.

PCR was performed using 60 Vbeta and 13 Jbeta primers. Sequencing was performed with immunoSEQ multiplex PCR; in TCRdb, only in-frame clones are kept and a portion is missing. The sample holds about 110,000 clones; approximately 71% are singletons and the top ten take about 2.3%. The V and J ends lost 3 bases and 0 bases respectively, with 11 bases between them. This CDR3 is built from 15 residues. Germline V gene lookup returns CDR1 SEHNR and CDR2 FQNEAQ (reference sequence). The chain recombines TRBV7-9 with TRBJ2-5, with D perhaps TRBD1 (5 bases). Sequencing was performed on PBMCs. This clonotype was sampled from a man aged 40-50 years in good health and CMV-seronegative. CDR3 in DNA: TGTGCCAGCAGCTTGGATAAGGGGTACCAAGAGACCCAGTACTTC. Translated: CASSLDKGYQETQYF.